Listed below are T cell receptor beta chains from one sample, sequenced in a study of early T cells in non-severe SARS-CoV-2 infection. TCRdb recomputed calls from the 5' RACE reads with MiXCR, one row per CDR3 protein. The profile covers 98,000 or so distinct CDR3 sequences, with less than 15% appearing a single time and 3.5% to 5% taken by the ten largest. The starting material was whole blood, obtained at baseline. The source of these receptors is an adult who was a healthcare worker with PCR-confirmed SARS-CoV-2 infection or an uninfected control (not recorded which). The CDR3 runs from the conserved cysteine through the conserved F or W. The D gene is left open where the match is weak. Where a row states a size, it is once, few, many or the class of an expanded clone; other rows omit it.

V	size	J	D	CDR3	DNA
TRBV24-1	many	TRBJ2-2	.	CATSDRGRFSNTGELFF	TGTGCCACCAGTGACCGAGGACGGTTTTCGAACACCGGGGAGCTGTTTTTT
TRBV20-1	many	TRBJ2-7	TRBD1	CSAREEDRTQSYEQYF	TGCAGTGCTAGAGAAGAGGACAGGACCCAGAGCTACGAGCAGTACTTC
TRBV7-7	.	TRBJ2-5	.	CASSPGYQETQYF	TGTGCTAGCAGCCCCGGGTACCAAGAGACCCAGTACTTC
TRBV5-1	few	TRBJ2-5	TRBD1	CASSLEGQGGAETQYF	TGCGCCAGCAGCTTGGAAGGACAGGGTGGAGCAGAGACCCAGTACTTC
TRBV2	many	TRBJ1-2	.	CASSDDRGYTF	TGTGCCAGCAGTGATGACCGTGGCTACACCTTC
TRBV29-1	many	TRBJ2-1	.	CSVLPAYNEQFF	TGCAGCGTTCTTCCAGCCTACAATGAGCAGTTCTTC
TRBV5-4	many	TRBJ2-3	TRBD2	CASSFPGGLAGGTDTQYF	TGTGCCAGCAGCTTTCCTGGGGGGCTAGCGGGTGGCACAGATACGCAGTATTTT
TRBV6-2/TRBV6-3	few	TRBJ2-1	.	CASSYRARGLGEQFF	TGTGCCAGCAGTTACCGGGCACGGGGCCTAGGTGAGCAGTTCTTC
TRBV29-1	many	TRBJ2-2	.	CMAGYTGELFF	TGCATGGCGGGATACACCGGGGAGCTGTTTTTT
TRBV12-3/TRBV12-4	.	TRBJ2-2	.	CASSGTGKTGELFF	TGTGCCAGCAGTGGCACAGGGAAAACCGGGGAGCTGTTTTTT
TRBV30	few	TRBJ2-1	.	CAWSPSSYNEQFF	TGTGCCTGGAGTCCAAGCTCCTACAATGAGCAGTTCTTC
TRBV10-3	few	TRBJ2-1	.	CAIRGDSGDQFF	TGTGCCATCAGGGGGGACTCCGGGGACCAGTTCTTC
TRBV30	.	TRBJ2-5	.	CAWRGGRAETQYF	TGTGCCTGGAGAGGGGGGCGCGCGGAGACCCAGTACTTC
TRBV11-2	.	TRBJ2-1	TRBD2	CASSSTSGRYNEQFF	TGTGCCAGCAGCTCGACTAGCGGGAGATACAATGAGCAGTTCTTC
TRBV4-1	.	TRBJ2-3	.	CASSQEPPVGGLSDTQYF	TGCGCCAGCAGCCAAGAACCCCCGGTGGGGGGTCTCTCAGATACGCAGTATTTT
TRBV7-2	.	TRBJ2-3	TRBD2	CASSRRAGGSTDTQYF	TGTGCCAGCAGCCGCCGAGCGGGGGGGAGCACAGATACGCAGTATTTT
TRBV5-1	.	TRBJ1-1	.	CASSHLQGLNTEAFF	TGCGCCAGCAGCCACCTCCAGGGGCTGAACACTGAAGCTTTCTTT
TRBV5-5	.	TRBJ2-1	TRBD2	CASTARRGVGDEQFF	TGTGCCAGCACCGCTCGCCGGGGGGTGGGTGATGAGCAGTTCTTC
TRBV11-2	many	TRBJ2-4	.	CASTPLGRVGEENIQYF	TGTGCCAGCACCCCTCTAGGACGGGTTGGAGAGGAAAACATTCAGTACTTC
TRBV2	.	TRBJ2-6	.	CASSERQTGSGANVLTF	TGTGCCAGCAGTGAAAGACAGACGGGCTCCGGGGCCAACGTCCTGACTTTC